The 29 T cell receptor beta chains presented below share a single source sample, sequenced in a study of T cell responses to AZD1222 COVID-19 vaccine. Repertoires were generated with immunoSEQ multiplex PCR, while TCRdb's copy carries only in-frame clones and drops some. Of about 140,000 clones in the sample, 80% to 95% are singletons; the top ten hold 3.5% to 4.5%. The specimen comprised peripheral blood, sampled 28 days after the second AZD1222 dose. These receptors all come from an adult who received the AZD1222 COVID-19 vaccine.

This rearrangement joins TRBV6-5 to TRBJ1-6; unclear D gene. CDR3 length equals 13 residues. Germline CDR1 MNHEY, CDR2 SVGAGI. Trimming removed 6 bases at V and 10 bases at J, with 13 bases between. CDR3 amino acids: CASSPLDRSPLHF. In DNA, the CDR3 is TGTGCCAGCAGCCCCCTGGATCGGTCACCCCTCCACTTT.

The J gene is TRBJ2-7, the V gene TRBV25-1; 10 bases match TRBD1. The V gene end was trimmed by 6 bases and the J gene end by 6 bases; junction bases not matched to a gene: 8. The CDR3 has 14 amino acids. In germline, CDR1 is MGHDK, CDR2 SYGVNS. The CDR3 coding sequence is TGTGCCAGCAGATCCCCGGGGACAGGGGTCGAGCAGTACTTC. It codes for CASRSPGTGVEQYF.

This rearrangement joins TRBV11-1 to TRBJ1-1, with D hard to call. Trimming left V 0 bases short and J 4 bases short, with 9 bases between. The CDR3 totals 14 residues. The V gene's germline CDR1 is SGHAT and CDR2 FQDESV (reference sequence). CDR3 amino acids: CASSLARSSTEAFF. The CDR3 DNA follows: TGTGCCAGCAGCTTAGCCCGCAGTTCCACTGAAGCTTTCTTT.

This clone showed up just a few times. This sequence joins TRBV7-8 and TRBJ1-1; D gene uncertain. This CDR3 comprises 18 residues. The V gene's germline CDR1 is SGHVS and CDR2 FQNEAQ. V was shortened by 0 bases and J by 0 bases, with 17 bases between the two germline ends. The DNA of the CDR3 is TGTGCCAGCAGCTTAGCCTTTCGGGGTAGGAGATTGAACACTGAAGCTTTCTTT. Residues: CASSLAFRGRRLNTEAFF.

This sequence joins TRBV27 and TRBJ1-6; D call uncertain. This CDR3 has 13 residues. Trimming pared 9 bases from V and 7 bases from J, leaving 13 bases between. Germline V lookup: CDR1 MNHEY, CDR2 SMNVEV (reference sequence). This chain's CDR3 is CASRRVLNSPLHF. In nucleotides, the CDR3 is TGTGCCAGTAGGAGAGTGCTGAATTCACCCCTCCACTTT.

The genes are TRBV3-1 (or the pseudogene TRBV3-2) and TRBJ1-1; TRBD1 agrees at 10 bases. The CDR3 spans 13 residues. In germline, CDR1 is LGHDT, CDR2 YNNKEL (reference sequence). V trimming: 2 bases; J trimming: 7 bases; junction bases outside the gene matches: 1. DNA of the CDR3: TGTGCCAGCAGCCAATGGGACAGGGGTGAAGCTTTCTTT. This encodes CASSQWDRGEAFF.

This clone was picked up one time. V usage is TRBV7-2 and J usage is TRBJ1-1, with TRBD1 identical over 7 bases. Germline V gene sequence: CDR1 SGHTA, CDR2 FQGNSA. Trimming cost V 2 bases and J 0 bases; bases outside gene matches: 3. CDR3 length equals 15 residues. CDR3 coding DNA: TGTGCCAGCAGCTTATTCACAGGGGTGAACACTGAAGCTTTCTTT. Residues: CASSLFTGVNTEAFF.

V gene TRBV28 combines with J gene TRBJ1-1; unclear D gene. V shed 8 bases and J shed 1 base, with 17 bases lying between them. Germline CDR1 is MDHEN and CDR2 is SYDVKM. The CDR3 sequence is 15 residues long. CDR3 sequence: CASVPPGIRNTEAFF. The CDR3 nucleotides are TGTGCCAGCGTACCGCCCGGGATAAGGAACACTGAAGCTTTCTTT.

The sample holds one count of this clone. V usage is TRBV10-1 and J usage is TRBJ2-3; TRBD2 aligns across 11 bases. CDR1 is WNHNN and CDR2 is SYGVQD in the germline V gene (reference sequence). With 5 bases clipped from V and 2 bases from J, the junction kept 6 bases outside the gene matches. The CDR3 runs 16 residues. CDR3 coding DNA: TGCGCCAGCAGTACCGGACTAGCGGGCCTCACAGATACGCAGTATTTT. Translated, it gives CASSTGLAGLTDTQYF.

The chain has TRBV7-2 and TRBJ1-1; tentative D call: TRBD1 (6 bases). This CDR3 has 15 residues. V lost 1 base and J 0 bases, leaving 9 bases between the germline ends. Germline lookup yields CDR1 SGHTA and CDR2 FQGNSA. The CDR3: CASSLEGDMNTEAFF. The CDR3 DNA is TGTGCCAGCAGCTTAGAGGGGGACATGAACACTGAAGCTTTCTTT.

The chain joins TRBV2 to TRBJ1-1; D is ambiguous. Germline-derived CDR1 and CDR2 are SNHLY and FYNNEI. The CDR3 loop spans 14 amino acids. V lost 2 bases to trimming and J lost 3 bases, with 10 bases between them. CDR3 in DNA: TGTGCCAGCAGTGAAATGGGATCCTACACTGAAGCTTTCTTT. Protein sequence: CASSEMGSYTEAFF.

This chain uses TRBV6-2 or TRBV6-3 with TRBJ2-3; D unclear. The germline V gene has CDR1 MNHEY and CDR2 SVGEGT. The CDR3 contains 15 residues. The V gene lost 5 bases and the J gene lost 0 bases, with 12 bases spanning the gap. The CDR3 loop reads CASSPWRSSTDTQYF. DNA for the CDR3: TGTGCCAGCAGTCCCTGGCGGTCCAGCACAGATACGCAGTATTTT.

The chain recombines TRBV28 with TRBJ2-2; TRBD1 agrees at 7 bases. With 3 bases clipped from V and 0 bases from J, the junction kept 19 bases outside the gene matches. This CDR3 has 21 residues. The germline gives CDR1 MDHEN, CDR2 SYDVKM. Here the CDR3 reads CASSLGPQGQQGSSNTGELFF. CDR3 DNA sequence: TGTGCCAGCAGTTTGGGCCCCCAGGGACAGCAGGGGAGTTCGAACACCGGGGAGCTGTTTTTT.

The chain couples TRBV7-9 to TRBJ1-2; D is undetermined. The CDR3 contains 13 residues. Germline CDR1 SEHNR, CDR2 FQNEAQ (reference sequence). Deletions cut 6 bases from V and 1 base from J, with 9 bases between. The CDR3 nucleotides are TGTGCCAGCAGACTCACCGATAACTATGGCTACACCTTC. This codes for CASRLTDNYGYTF.

CDR3 sequence: CASSPPGTGRISFF. The CDR3 DNA sequence: TGCGCCAGCAGCCCCCCCGGGACAGGTAGGATATCTTTCTTT. This sequence joins TRBV4-1 and TRBJ1-1; 8 bases align to TRBD1. CDR1 is MGHRA, CDR2 YSYEKL, per germline. This CDR3 region has 14 residues. With V trimmed by 4 bases and J by 12 bases, 13 bases remained unmatched.

The chain carries TRBV2 and TRBJ2-1; either TRBD1 or TRBD2 may supply D (5 bases each). Germline-derived CDR1 and CDR2 are SNHLY and FYNNEI. V lost 3 bases to trimming and J lost 0 bases, with 18 bases between them. This CDR3 has 18 residues. CDR3 DNA sequence: TGTGCCAGCAGTGACCCCGGGACCAAAAAAAGCTCCTACAATGAGCAGTTCTTC. Translation: CASSDPGTKKSSYNEQFF. The full variable domain, its missing parts supplied by reference TRBV2 and TRBJ2-1, is EPEVTQTPSHQVTQMGQEVILRCVPISNHLYFYWYRQILGQKVEFLVSFYNNEISEKSEIFDDQFSVERPDGSNFTLKIRSTKLEDSAMYFCASSDPGTKKSSYNEQFFGPGTRLTVL.

The chain employs TRBV20-1 and TRBJ2-1, with D unresolved. Trimming took off 5 bases at V and 8 bases at J, with 10 bases between the two ends. Germline CDR1 DFQATT, CDR2 SNEGSKA (reference sequence). CDR3 length: 11 residues. The chain's CDR3 is CSAYTTYEQFF. CDR3 nucleotide sequence: TGCAGTGCTTACACTACCTATGAGCAGTTCTTC.

The J gene is TRBJ1-2, the V gene TRBV27; perhaps TRBD1 as D (5 bases). Trimming shortened V by 5 bases and J by 0 bases, and 13 bases separated the two germline ends. The CDR3 is 15 residues long. In germline, CDR1 is MNHEY, CDR2 SMNVEV (reference sequence). Written as DNA, the CDR3 is TGTGCCAGCAGTCGGGACCGATCATCTAACTATGGCTACACCTTC. Protein product: CASSRDRSSNYGYTF.

The chain has TRBV3-1 (or the pseudogene TRBV3-2) and TRBJ2-5; the D gene is possibly TRBD2 (5 bases). The CDR3 is 13 residues long. Trimming pared 3 bases from V and 3 bases from J, leaving 8 bases between. The V gene's germline CDR1 is LGHDT and CDR2 YNNKEL (reference sequence). In DNA form, the CDR3 reads TGTGCCAGCAGCCATTCCGGGGAAGAGACCCAGTACTTC. Translated: CASSHSGEETQYF.

V and J are TRBV18 and TRBJ1-4; TRBD1 matches 8 bases. Unmatched junction bases numbered 11, after V lost 6 bases and J lost 8 bases. CDR3 length: 15 residues. In germline, CDR1 is KGHSH, CDR2 LQKENI. CDR3 sequence (DNA): TGTGCCAGCTCGTCTTCAGGGGGCAGTCTGGAAAAACTGTTTTTT. Translation gives CASSSSGGSLEKLFF.

The V call is TRBV7-3, the J call TRBJ2-3, with D unresolved. The germline CDR1 and CDR2 sequences are SGHTA and FQGTGA. The CDR3 totals 15 residues. Trimming removed 2 bases from V and 0 bases from J, with 9 bases in between. In DNA form, the CDR3 reads TGTGCCAGCAGCTTATTCGCGGCAAGCACAGATACGCAGTATTTT. Amino acids: CASSLFAASTDTQYF.

The gene calls are TRBV19 and TRBJ2-4; D is unclear. V lost 2 bases, J lost 2 bases, and 10 bases lay in between. The CDR3 covers 15 residues. Per germline, CDR1 LNHDA and CDR2 SQIVND (reference sequence). CDR3 in amino acids: CASSIREPPKNIQYF. Here the CDR3 DNA reads TGTGCCAGTAGTATAAGGGAACCGCCCAAAAACATTCAGTACTTC.

The V gene is TRBV5-6, the J gene TRBJ2-5, with 9 positions matching TRBD1. V gave up 2 bases and J gave up 1 base; unmatched junction bases: 3. CDR3 length: 15 amino acids. Germline values: CDR1 SGHDT, CDR2 YYEEEE. CDR3 residues: CASSFTGQGQETQYF. CDR3 coding DNA: TGTGCCAGCAGCTTCACGGGACAGGGCCAAGAGACCCAGTACTTC.

V gene TRBV3-1 (or the pseudogene TRBV3-2) combines with J gene TRBJ2-2; D uncertain. CDR3 length: 11 amino acids. V gave up 4 bases and J gave up 10 bases, with 7 bases separating them. From germline, CDR1 is LGHDT and CDR2 YNNKEL (reference sequence). As DNA, the CDR3 is TGTGCCAGCAGCCGGGCCAAGGAGCTGTTTTTT. It is translated as CASSRAKELFF.

V is TRBV6-5 and J is TRBJ2-7, with TRBD1 as a possible D gene (6 bases). The CDR3 sequence is 11 residues long. The V gene lost 6 bases and the J gene lost 7 bases, with 10 bases spanning the gap. Germline CDR1 is MNHEY and CDR2 is SVGAGI. The CDR3 DNA sequence: TGTGCCAGCAGCTACGGACAGGAGCAGTACTTC. Protein: CASSYGQEQYF.

J is TRBJ1-2 and V is TRBV12-3 or TRBV12-4; the D is unclear. Between the trimmed V and J ends, which lost 4 bases and 0 bases, there was a span of 6 bases. CDR3 length: 13 amino acids. This chain's CDR3 is CASSWYSNYGYTF. In DNA form, the CDR3 reads TGTGCCAGCAGTTGGTACTCTAACTATGGCTACACCTTC.

The chain uses TRBV28 and TRBJ1-2; D is ambiguous. In germline, CDR1 is MDHEN, CDR2 SYDVKM. The CDR3 is 11 residues long. V dropped 7 bases and J dropped 2 bases, with 5 bases sitting between them. CDR3 loop: CASKANYGYTF. The CDR3, as DNA: TGTGCCAGCAAAGCGAACTATGGCTACACCTTC.

The V gene is TRBV4-1, the J gene TRBJ2-3; 11 bases fit TRBD2. The J segment lost 2 bases and the V segment lost 2 bases, leaving 6 bases of the junction unmatched. The CDR3 is 17 residues long. Germline V gene data show CDR1 as MGHRA and CDR2 as YSYEKL. CDR3 loop: CASSQRPGLADTDTQYF. The CDR3 bases are TGCGCCAGCAGCCAAAGACCGGGACTAGCGGACACAGATACGCAGTATTTT.

The chain employs TRBV19 and TRBJ2-2; no definite D call. CDR3 size: 15 residues. Germline CDR1 and CDR2: LNHDA and SQIVND (reference sequence). Between the trimmed V and J ends, which lost 0 bases and 3 bases, there was a span of 8 bases. CDR3 sequence (DNA): TGTGCCAGTAGTATAGAACGACAAGACACCGGGGAGCTGTTTTTT. This codes for CASSIERQDTGELFF.